This TCR beta chain was captured by sequencing in a study of identical twins. Carrying unique molecular identifiers, the cDNA also gained a universal primer site through template switching. In TCRdb, the 5' RACE reads were re-called with MiXCR into one record per CDR3 protein. The top ten clones hold just under 2% of a sample with 200,000 or so distinct CDR3 sequences, about 7.5% of them seen once. Germline V lookup: CDR1 DFQATT, CDR2 SNEGSKA (reference sequence). The CDR3 contains 13 residues. V gave up 3 bases and J gave up 3 bases, with 9 bases separating them. As regards this clonotype: Antigen specificity is unknown.

The study, taken as a whole, reports: Rather than following the same donors, the conclusions depended on cross-sectional statistical analysis. Cord blood beta clonotypes present at high abundance carried fewer insertions; no such pattern appeared in memory repertoires.

The sample was also linked to a second study, of yellow fever vaccine responses in identical twins.

The gene calls are TRBV20-1 and TRBJ1-5; possible D gene TRBD1, 5 bases. The receptor comes from a woman aged 18 to 35 in good health. Material for sequencing was memory (CD45RO+) T cells sorted from blood. CDR3 residues: CSASKGFNQPQHF. CDR3 DNA: TGCAGTGCTAGTAAGGGGTTCAATCAGCCCCAGCATTTT.